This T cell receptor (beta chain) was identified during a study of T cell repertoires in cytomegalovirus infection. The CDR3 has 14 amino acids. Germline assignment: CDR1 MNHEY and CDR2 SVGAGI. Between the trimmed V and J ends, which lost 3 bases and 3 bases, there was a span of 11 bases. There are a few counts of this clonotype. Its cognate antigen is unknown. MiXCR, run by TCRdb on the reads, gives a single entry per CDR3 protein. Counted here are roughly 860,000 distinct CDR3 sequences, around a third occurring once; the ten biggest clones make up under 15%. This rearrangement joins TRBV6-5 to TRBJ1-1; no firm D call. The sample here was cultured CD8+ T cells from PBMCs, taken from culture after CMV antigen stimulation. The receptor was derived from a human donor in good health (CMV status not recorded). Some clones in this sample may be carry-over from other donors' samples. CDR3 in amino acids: CASSYTLLDTEAFF. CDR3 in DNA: TGTGCCAGCAGTTATACCCTACTGGACACTGAAGCTTTCTTT.